One and the same sample provided the 19 T cell receptor beta chains below, sequenced in a study of blood T cell repertoires in COVID-19. Some clones are missing from TCRdb's copy, which holds only in-frame ones; the method was immunoSEQ multiplex PCR. The sample gives 300,000 or so clones, approximately 90% of which show up once; 3.7% is in the top ten. Sequences were obtained from peripheral blood. Every receptor here comes from a woman aged 40 to 55 with acute or convalescent COVID-19.

The CDR3 DNA reads TGTGCCAGCGGGCCGACAGGGGGCACTGAAGCTTTCTTT. Its translation: CASGPTGGTEAFF. The chain carries TRBV9 and TRBJ1-1; 9 nucleotides line up with TRBD1. J was trimmed by 4 bases and V by 7 bases; bases with no gene match: 5. The germline CDR1 and CDR2 sequences are SGDLS and YYNGEE. This CDR3 is 13 amino acids long.

J is TRBJ1-4 and V is TRBV3-1 (or the pseudogene TRBV3-2); 7 nucleotides agree with TRBD1. Germline assignment: CDR1 LGHDT and CDR2 YNNKEL (reference sequence). The length of the CDR3 is 15 residues. Trimming at V came to 5 bases and at J to 3 bases, leaving 6 bases not matched to a gene. CDR3 DNA sequence: TGTGCCAGCAGCTCCAGGACAGGCTCTAATGAAAAACTGTTTTTT. Its protein is CASSSRTGSNEKLFF.

This CDR3 is CASSFDRMDGYTF. The CDR3 nucleotides read TGCGCCAGCAGTTTCGACAGAATGGACGGCTACACCTTC. The chain couples TRBV5-1 to TRBJ1-2; TRBD1 is a possible D gene (5 bases). The CDR3 totals 13 residues. The V end lost 5 bases, the J end lost 8 bases, and 16 bases lay between the germline ends. CDR1 and CDR2 from the germline V gene are SGHRS and YFSETQ.

This clone came up once. The V gene is TRBV28, the J gene TRBJ1-2; perhaps TRBD1 as D (6 bases). The CDR3 spans 16 residues. CDR1 is MDHEN and CDR2 is SYDVKM in the germline V gene. The germline V and J ends were trimmed by 4 bases and 2 bases, with 17 bases remaining between them. CDR3 loop: CASSSPGHLINYGYTF. CDR3 nucleotides: TGTGCCAGCAGTTCCCCGGGACATCTAATCAACTATGGCTACACCTTC.

The chain links TRBV24-1 to TRBJ2-2, with D perhaps matching TRBD2 (6 bases). CDR1 KGHDR and CDR2 SFDVKD come from the germline V gene. V dropped 6 bases and J dropped 9 bases, with 16 bases sitting between them. The CDR3 loop spans 14 amino acids. This CDR3 is CATSPGTGERELFF. The DNA of the CDR3 is TGTGCCACCAGTCCCGGGACTGGGGAGCGGGAGCTGTTTTTT.

The rearrangement uses TRBV6-1 and TRBJ1-2; 7 positions match TRBD1. CDR1 is MNHNS, CDR2 SASEGT, per germline. J lost 4 bases, V lost 1 base, and 6 bases had no gene match. The CDR3 extends over 15 amino acids. Here the CDR3 reads CASSEGRTGRYGYTF. For the CDR3, the DNA is TGTGCCAGCAGTGAAGGCCGGACAGGCCGCTATGGCTACACCTTC.

This sequence joins TRBV6-2 or TRBV6-3 and TRBJ1-5; TRBD1 is a possible D gene (5 bases). The germline V gene has CDR1 MNHEY and CDR2 SVGEGT. The ends were cut back, 6 bases at V and 0 bases at J, with 15 bases in the middle. The CDR3 consists of 16 residues. The CDR3, as DNA: TGTGCCAGCAGCCCGTTGGGACTCCATAGCAATCAGCCCCAGCATTTT. Protein: CASSPLGLHSNQPQHF.

This clone was seen a few times. This chain uses TRBV3-1 (or the pseudogene TRBV3-2) with TRBJ2-2; 7 nucleotides line up with TRBD2. V trimming: 5 bases; J trimming: 6 bases; junction bases outside the gene matches: 12. CDR1 and CDR2 (germline): LGHDT, YNNKEL (reference sequence). CDR3 size: 16 residues. This CDR3 is CASSDKDPGGAGELFF. The CDR3 nucleotides are TGTGCCAGCAGCGACAAGGACCCGGGGGGAGCCGGGGAGCTGTTTTTT.

CDR3 in DNA: TGTGCCAGCACCCCGGGATCCGGCTACACCTTC. Its translation is CASTPGSGYTF. The gene calls are TRBV9 and TRBJ1-2; D unresolved. The CDR3 contains 11 residues. V lost 6 bases to trimming and J lost 8 bases, with 11 bases between them. Germline V gene sequence: CDR1 SGDLS, CDR2 YYNGEE.

The chain is built from TRBV20-1 and TRBJ2-1; D remains unclear. Germline-derived CDR1 and CDR2 are DFQATT and SNEGSKA (reference sequence). The CDR3 is 10 amino acids. The V and J ends lost 6 bases and 8 bases respectively, with 8 bases between them. The CDR3, as DNA: TGCAGTGCCCTAGAAGATGAGCAGTTCTTC. It translates to CSALEDEQFF.

CDR3 sequence (DNA): TGTGCCACCTCCCGGGGGAACACTGAAGCTTTCTTT. Protein: CATSRGNTEAFF. The chain links TRBV10-3 to TRBJ1-1, with D hard to call. This CDR3 comprises 12 residues. Deletions cut 10 bases from V and 1 base from J, with 10 bases between. Germline loops: CDR1 ENHRY, CDR2 SYGVKD.

The chain carries TRBV6-6 and TRBJ2-5; a weak D match, TRBD1 (5 bases). Germline lookup yields CDR1 MNHNY and CDR2 SVGAGI (reference sequence). The CDR3 has 13 residues. The V end lost 2 bases, the J end lost 4 bases, and 8 bases lay between the germline ends. The CDR3 spells CASSYMGLETQYF. The CDR3 nucleotides are TGTGCCAGCAGTTACATGGGGCTAGAGACCCAGTACTTC.

This rearrangement joins TRBV6-5 to TRBJ1-1, with 9 bases that match TRBD1. CDR3 size: 13 residues. J lost 5 bases, V lost 6 bases, and 4 bases had no gene match. Germline CDR1 MNHEY, CDR2 SVGAGI. CDR3 sequence (DNA): TGTGCCAGCAGATCGACAGGGGGGACTGAAGCTTTCTTT. It specifies CASRSTGGTEAFF.

The chain couples TRBV2 to TRBJ1-2; no definite D call. Germline V gene data show CDR1 as SNHLY and CDR2 as FYNNEI. Between the trimmed V and J ends, which lost 7 bases and 2 bases, there was a span of 14 bases. The CDR3 loop spans 14 amino acids. The CDR3 reads CASTPVGGNYGYTF. The DNA of the CDR3 is TGTGCCAGCACCCCGGTGGGAGGGAACTATGGCTACACCTTC.

In this sample, this clone turned up once. CDR3: CASSRGTGDIYTF. The DNA of the CDR3 is TGTGCCAGCAGCAGAGGGACAGGGGACATCTACACCTTC. The rearrangement uses TRBV9 and TRBJ1-2, with 10 positions matching TRBD1. Germline V gives CDR1 SGDLS, CDR2 YYNGEE. This CDR3 has 13 amino acids. V was clipped by 4 bases and J by 10 bases; unmatched bases: 7. Complete variable domain (other parts from reference TRBV9 and TRBJ1-2): DSGVTQTPKHLITATGQRVTLRCSPRSGDLSVYWYQQSLDQGLQFLIQYYNGEERAKGNILERFSAQQFPDLHSELNLSSLELGDSALYFCASSRGTGDIYTFGSGTRLTVV.

This clone has more than one count but fewer than ten. CDR3 sequence (DNA): TGCGCCAGCAGTGTCCGGTCCAGCAATCAGCCCCAGCATTTT. Amino acid sequence: CASSVRSSNQPQHF. The genes are TRBV10-1 and TRBJ1-5; D not resolved. The CDR3 covers 14 residues. V was trimmed by 4 bases and J by 1 base, leaving 8 bases between them. Looked up from germline, CDR1 is WNHNN and CDR2 is SYGVQD (reference sequence).

The rearrangement links TRBV6-6 to TRBJ2-1; 8 nucleotides agree with TRBD2. The CDR3 extends over 11 amino acids. Germline CDR1 MNHNY, CDR2 SVGAGI (reference sequence). V gave up 10 bases and J gave up 12 bases; unmatched junction bases: 8. In DNA form, the CDR3 reads TGTGCCACCGGGGGGGGCGCAGGGCAGTTCTTC. It translates to CATGGGAGQFF.

The gene calls are TRBV4-1 and TRBJ2-1, with 9 bases fitting TRBD2. Germline trimming cut 0 bases from V and 4 bases from J; bases unmatched to any gene: 7. This CDR3 is built from 17 residues. CDR1 MGHRA and CDR2 YSYEKL come from the germline V gene. The CDR3 coding sequence is TGCGCCAGCAGCCAAGACGAAGCTAGCGGGGATTACAATGAGCAGTTCTTC. The encoded protein is CASSQDEASGDYNEQFF.

V is TRBV5-5 and J is TRBJ1-2, with a tentative D call TRBD1 (5 bases). The germline CDR1 and CDR2 sequences are SGHKS and YYEKEE (reference sequence). This CDR3 has 16 residues. V shed 4 bases and J shed 4 bases, with 20 bases lying between them. CDR3 in DNA: TGTGCCAGCAGCCGACCAGAGCAGGGAAGATCCTATGGCTACACCTTC. It specifies CASSRPEQGRSYGYTF.